This paragraph covers one T cell receptor beta chain sequence. This sample was included in a study of blood T cell repertoires in COVID-19. About the study: T cells, B-cell-depleted T cells, or PBMCs supplied cDNA or gDNA.

Data came from immunoSEQ multiplex PCR; TCRdb stores just in-frame clones and leaves some out. The sample carries some 120,000 clones, roughly 90% recorded once. The CDR3 runs to 15 residues. After removal of 6 bases from V and 0 bases from J, the junction contained 8 bases not matched to a gene. Per germline, CDR1 LGHNA and CDR2 YNFKEQ. This chain connects TRBV4-2 to TRBJ2-7, with TRBD2 matching 7 bases. The clonotype was recovered from a man aged 50 or older with acute or convalescent COVID-19. Sequencing used peripheral blood. In DNA form, the CDR3 reads TGTGCCAGCAGTGCGCAGCGGGAAAGCTCCTACGAGCAGTACTTC. It specifies CASSAQRESSYEQYF.